This T cell receptor (beta chain) was retrieved from a study of T cell responses to AZD1222 COVID-19 vaccine. Sequencing used immunoSEQ multiplex PCR; TCRdb keeps in-frame clones, though not all of them. The sample records roughly 120,000 clones, just over 85% being singletons. For this clone: Its cognate antigen is unknown.

The CDR3 has 15 residues. The ends lost 5 bases at V and 6 bases at J; junction bases unmatched: 9. Germline V gene lookup returns CDR1 MGHDK and CDR2 SYGVNS. Study conclusions and caveats: Nearly half of spike-specific TCRs reportedly target unmutated variant regions. The sample set comprised mostly white British donors with more females, and clonal diversity was possibly underestimated. A rise in Spike-specific TCR breadth and depth followed two AZD1222 doses. In all cases, repertoires were sampled only after the peak T cell response.

The chain carries TRBV25-1 and TRBJ2-3; TRBD1 matches at 9 bases. The clonotype originates from an adult in good health. The input for sequencing was peripheral blood, taken on day 0 of MenACWY control vaccination. Here the CDR3 reads CASSFNRGRRDTQYF. Here the CDR3 DNA reads TGTGCCAGCAGTTTTAACAGGGGGCGCAGGGATACGCAGTATTTT.